What follows is one T cell receptor (beta chain) and its context. Its antigen is still unknown. The data were taken from a study of cytomegalovirus exposure and HLA in healthy donors. Points from the study as a whole: Presence/absence analyses rested on an assumption that sequencing depth was roughly uniform across donors.

The PCR made use of 60 Vbeta and 13 Jbeta primers. Profiled with immunoSEQ multiplex PCR; TCRdb holds only in-frame clones, not every one. This table has 55,000 to 80,000 clones, about 70% appearing once. The CDR3 contains 14 residues. The germline V and J ends were trimmed by 0 bases and 4 bases, with 9 bases remaining between them. Germline CDR1 and CDR2: SGHRS and YFSETQ. The chain links TRBV5-1 to TRBJ2-3; D possibly corresponds to TRBD2 (6 bases). The origin of this receptor is a woman in her twenties or thirties in good health and CMV-seronegative. Sequencing was performed on PBMCs. This chain's CDR3 is CASSLVASADTQYF. The CDR3 DNA reads TGCGCCAGCAGCTTGGTGGCTAGCGCAGATACGCAGTATTTT.